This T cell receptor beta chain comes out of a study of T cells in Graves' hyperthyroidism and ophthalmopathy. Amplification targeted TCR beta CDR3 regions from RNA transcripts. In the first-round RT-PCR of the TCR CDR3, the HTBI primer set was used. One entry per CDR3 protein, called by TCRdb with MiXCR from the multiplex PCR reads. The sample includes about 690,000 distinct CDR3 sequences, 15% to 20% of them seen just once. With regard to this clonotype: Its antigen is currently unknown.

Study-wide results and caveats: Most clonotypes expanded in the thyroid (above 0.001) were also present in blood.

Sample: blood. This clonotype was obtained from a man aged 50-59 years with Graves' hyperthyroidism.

The CDR3 bases are TGCGCCAGCAGCTTGGAGCGGGGACACACCGGGGAGCTGTTTTTT. As protein: CASSLERGHTGELFF. The chain carries TRBV5-1 and TRBJ2-2; 7 bases agree with TRBD2. The germline V gene has CDR1 SGHRS and CDR2 YFSETQ. The V segment lost 0 bases and the J segment 3 bases; nucleotides outside the gene matches: 2. The CDR3 totals 15 residues.